This TCR beta chain originates from a study of cytomegalovirus exposure and HLA in healthy donors. The primer mix had 60 Vbeta and 13 Jbeta primers. Data came from immunoSEQ multiplex PCR; TCRdb stores just in-frame clones and leaves some out. The table includes some 200,000 clones, about 70% detected once. The germline gives CDR1 LGHNA, CDR2 YSLEER. V dropped 1 base and J dropped 2; count of bases not matched to a gene: 8. This CDR3 region has 17 residues. Sequenced: PBMCs. The chain couples TRBV4-3 to TRBJ2-1; 7 positions match TRBD2. The receptor was isolated from a woman younger than 45 in good health and CMV-seronegative. The CDR3 DNA follows: TGCGCCAGCAGCCAAGTAGCGGGTGCCTACCCCTACAATGAGCAGTTCTTC. It is translated as CASSQVAGAYPYNEQFF.